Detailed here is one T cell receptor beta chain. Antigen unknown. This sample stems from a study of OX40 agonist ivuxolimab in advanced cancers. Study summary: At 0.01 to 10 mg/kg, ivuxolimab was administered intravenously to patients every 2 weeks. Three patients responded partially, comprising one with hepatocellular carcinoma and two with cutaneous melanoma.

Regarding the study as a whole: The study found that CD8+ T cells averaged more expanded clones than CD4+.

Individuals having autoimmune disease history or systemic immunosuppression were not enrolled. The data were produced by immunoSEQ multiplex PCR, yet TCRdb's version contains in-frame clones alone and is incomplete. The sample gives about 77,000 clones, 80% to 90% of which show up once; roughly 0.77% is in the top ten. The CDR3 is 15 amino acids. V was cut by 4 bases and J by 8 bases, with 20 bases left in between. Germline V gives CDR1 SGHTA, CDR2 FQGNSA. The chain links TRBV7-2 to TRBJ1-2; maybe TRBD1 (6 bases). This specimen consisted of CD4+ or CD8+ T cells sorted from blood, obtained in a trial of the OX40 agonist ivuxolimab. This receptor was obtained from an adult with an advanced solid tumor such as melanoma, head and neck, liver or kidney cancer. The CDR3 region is CASSYRQERSQGYTF. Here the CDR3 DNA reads TGTGCCAGCAGCTACCGACAGGAACGTAGTCAGGGCTACACCTTC. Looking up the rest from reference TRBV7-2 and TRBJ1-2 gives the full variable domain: GAGVSQSPSNKVTEKGKDVELRCDPISGHTALYWYRQSLGQGLEFLIYFQGNSAPDKSGLPSDRFSAERTGGSVSTLTIQRTQQEDSAVYLCASSYRQERSQGYTFGSGTRLTVV.